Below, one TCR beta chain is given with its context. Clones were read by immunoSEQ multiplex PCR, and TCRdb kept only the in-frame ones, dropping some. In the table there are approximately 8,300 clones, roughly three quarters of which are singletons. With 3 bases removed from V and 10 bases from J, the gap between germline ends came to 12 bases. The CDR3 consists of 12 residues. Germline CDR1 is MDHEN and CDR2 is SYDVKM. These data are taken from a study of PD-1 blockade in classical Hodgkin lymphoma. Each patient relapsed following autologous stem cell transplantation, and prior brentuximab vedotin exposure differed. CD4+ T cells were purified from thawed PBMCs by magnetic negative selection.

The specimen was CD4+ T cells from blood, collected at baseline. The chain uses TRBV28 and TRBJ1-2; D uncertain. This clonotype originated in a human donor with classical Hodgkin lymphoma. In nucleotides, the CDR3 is TGTGCCAGCAGTTTCCGTACGAGAAACTACACCTTC. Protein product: CASSFRTRNYTF.